The 8 T cell receptor beta chains below all came from one sample that was sequenced in a study of cytotoxic CD8 clonotypes in ibrutinib-treated CLL. Clones were read by immunoSEQ multiplex PCR, and TCRdb kept only the in-frame ones, dropping some. Of 200,000 to 250,000 clones in the sample, roughly 70% were seen once. Sequenced material: PBMCs, taken after 24 months of ibrutinib treatment. Receptors originate from a human donor with chronic lymphocytic leukemia.

CDR3 sequence (DNA): TGTGCCACCAGCAGAGACGTTGGGACAAATCAGCCCCAGCATTTT. It specifies CATSRDVGTNQPQHF. V and J are TRBV15 and TRBJ1-5; D is perhaps TRBD1 (6 bases). CDR1 and CDR2 (germline): LNHNV, YYDKDF (reference sequence). The CDR3 loop spans 15 amino acids. Trimming stripped 0 bases from V and 4 bases from J, with 10 bases between.

This clone was counted a few times. In the same sample, other DNA sequences code for this CDR3. The chain employs TRBV7-2 and TRBJ2-7, with D uncertain. The V gene lost 0 bases and the J gene lost 2 bases, with 5 bases spanning the gap. The CDR3 runs 13 residues. In germline, CDR1 is SGHTA, CDR2 FQGNSA. The CDR3 DNA reads as TGTGCCAGCAGCTTAGCCCCAACCTACGAGCAGTACTTC. Translating gives CASSLAPTYEQYF.

CDR3 bases: TGCAGCGTTTCCGGGACACCGAAGGGTGACGCAGAAGCTTTCTTT. Protein: CSVSGTPKGDAEAFF. The V and J genes are TRBV29-1 and TRBJ1-1; tentative D call: TRBD1 (6 bases). The germline gives CDR1 SQVTM, CDR2 ANQGSEA. CDR3 length: 15 residues. The V end was cut by 5 bases, the J end by 8 bases, with 24 bases between. Looking up the rest from reference TRBV29-1 and TRBJ1-1 gives the full variable domain: SAVISQKPSRDICQRGTSLTIQCQVDSQVTMMFWYRQQPGQSLTLIATANQGSEATYESGFVIDKFPISRPNLTFSTLTVSNMSPEDSSIYLCSVSGTPKGDAEAFFGQGTRLTVV.

The rearrangement joins TRBV18 to TRBJ2-7; D possibly corresponds to TRBD2 (5 bases). The CDR3 extends over 12 amino acids. Looked up from germline, CDR1 is KGHSH and CDR2 is LQKENI. Trimming removed 5 bases at V and 4 bases at J, with 9 bases between. In nucleotides, the CDR3 is TGTGCCAGCTCATCACTAGAATACGAGCAGTACTTC. Amino acid sequence: CASSSLEYEQYF.

This clone occurred a few times. The chain combines TRBV28 with TRBJ2-7; D is unresolved. Between the trimmed V and J ends, which lost 6 bases and 5 bases, there was a span of 5 bases. CDR1 is MDHEN, CDR2 SYDVKM, per germline. This CDR3 spans 10 amino acids. The CDR3 loop is CASSTNEQYF. CDR3 DNA: TGTGCCAGCAGCACAAACGAGCAGTACTTC.

This clone came up a few times. The chain recombines TRBV28 with TRBJ2-1; TRBD1 matches at 12 bases. Germline assignment: CDR1 MDHEN and CDR2 SYDVKM. The CDR3 spans 17 residues. V lost 11 bases and J lost 6; bases outside the gene matches: 17. CDR3 region: CAVYSPGQGAKGNEQFF. The CDR3 nucleotides are TGTGCCGTATATTCGCCGGGACAGGGGGCGAAGGGCAATGAGCAGTTCTTC.

This CDR3 reads CASSIRGTSVHNEQFF. As DNA, the CDR3 is TGTGCCAGTAGTATTCGCGGGACTAGCGTCCACAATGAGCAGTTCTTC. The chain employs TRBV19 and TRBJ2-1; 10 bases agree with TRBD2. The length of the CDR3 is 16 residues. Germline assignment: CDR1 LNHDA and CDR2 SQIVND (reference sequence). J was trimmed by 5 bases and V by 3 bases; bases with no gene match: 7.

This rearrangement joins TRBV18 to TRBJ2-5; D gene uncertain. The CDR3 is 13 residues long. Trimming stripped 3 bases from V and 2 bases from J, with 7 bases between. Germline V gene lookup returns CDR1 KGHSH and CDR2 LQKENI. CDR3 DNA: TGTGCCAGCTCACCGAGTCGACAAGAGACCCAGTACTTC. It yields the protein CASSPSRQETQYF. The variable domain in full, with the rest retrieved from reference TRBV18 and TRBJ2-5, is NAGVMQNPRHLVRRRGQEARLRCSPMKGHSHVYWYRQLPEEGLKFMVYLQKENIIDESGMPKERFSAEFPKEGPSILRIQQVVRGDSAAYFCASSPSRQETQYFGPGTRLLVL.